The next 14 T cell receptor beta chains were all read from a single sample in a study of Ad26.COV2.S vaccination and SARS-CoV-2 variants. This sample's treatment: about 20 received Ad26.COV2.S at low or high dose, single or two shots; about five received placebo; per-sample allocation not given. Sampling occurred on day 63 after the first vaccine or placebo injection. Data came from immunoSEQ multiplex PCR; TCRdb stores just in-frame clones and leaves some out. Of 430,000 or so clones listed, about 91% are singletons. Sequenced here: peripheral blood, sampled in a trial of Ad26.COV2.S vaccine versus placebo. Receptors were obtained from a person between 18 and 60 years old who received the Ad26.COV2.S COVID-19 vaccine or a placebo.

V is TRBV7-2 and J is TRBJ2-7, with D uncertain. This CDR3 contains 12 residues. The germline V and J ends were trimmed by 5 bases and 2 bases, with 7 bases remaining between them. The germline gives CDR1 SGHTA, CDR2 FQGNSA. The CDR3 reads CASSLRAYEQYF. As DNA, the CDR3 is TGTGCCAGCAGCCTACGTGCCTACGAGCAGTACTTC.

V usage is TRBV7-9 and J usage is TRBJ2-3, with D perhaps TRBD2 (5 bases). The V end was cut by 6 bases, the J end by 4 bases, with 23 bases between. Germline CDR1 and CDR2: SEHNR and FQNEAQ (reference sequence). The CDR3 runs 17 residues. CDR3 in amino acids: CASSAARVELSADTQYF. The CDR3 bases are TGTGCCAGCAGTGCTGCCCGCGTGGAGCTTAGCGCAGATACGCAGTATTTT.

The chain links TRBV6-6 to TRBJ2-3; the D gene is possibly TRBD2 (5 bases). The CDR3 runs 14 residues. V lost 6 bases and J 1 base, leaving 11 bases between the germline ends. Germline V lookup: CDR1 MNHNY, CDR2 SVGAGI (reference sequence). CDR3 nucleotide sequence: TGTGCCAGCAGGTCAGGAGGAGGCACAGATACGCAGTATTTT. Its translation: CASRSGGGTDTQYF.

This sequence joins TRBV5-1 and TRBJ1-6; no clear D gene. CDR1 and CDR2 from the germline V gene are SGHRS and YFSETQ. The V gene lost 4 bases and the J gene lost 0 bases, with 17 bases spanning the gap. This CDR3 has 18 amino acids. The CDR3 DNA is TGCGCCAGCAGCCCGTTATCGGACCCGAGCTCCTATAATTCACCCCTCCACTTT. Its translation is CASSPLSDPSSYNSPLHF.

The chain employs TRBV7-8 and TRBJ2-5; no firm D call. This CDR3 is built from 13 residues. Trimming removed 3 bases from V and 0 bases from J, with 5 bases in between. The germline V gene encodes CDR1 SGHVS and CDR2 FQNEAQ. The CDR3 spells CASSFPNQETQYF. DNA for the CDR3: TGTGCCAGCAGCTTCCCCAACCAAGAGACCCAGTACTTC.

The chain employs TRBV19 and TRBJ1-1; TRBD1 is a possible D gene (5 bases). V was trimmed by 5 bases and J by 0 bases, leaving 13 bases between them. The CDR3 sequence is 15 residues long. Germline CDR1 LNHDA, CDR2 SQIVND (reference sequence). The CDR3: CASSPRQGLNTEAFF. For the CDR3, the DNA is TGTGCCAGTAGTCCACGGCAGGGACTGAACACTGAAGCTTTCTTT.

V gene TRBV6-6 combines with J gene TRBJ1-1; possible D gene TRBD1, 6 bases. The CDR3 contains 14 residues. Per the germline V gene, CDR1 is MNHNY and CDR2 is SVGAGI (reference sequence). V was shortened by 6 bases and J by 1 base, with 12 bases between the two germline ends. The CDR3 sequence: CASRKLGQNTEAFF. The CDR3 nucleotides read TGTGCCAGCAGGAAGTTGGGACAGAACACTGAAGCTTTCTTT.

This clone has a single count. The rearrangement links TRBV14 to TRBJ2-5, with a weak D call TRBD1 (5 bases). There are 13 residues in the CDR3. CDR1 is SGHDN, CDR2 FVKESK, per germline. V lost 2 bases, J lost 7 bases, and 11 bases lay in between. The CDR3 DNA sequence: TGTGCCAGCAGCCAACGACAGATGGGGACCCAGTACTTC. Translation: CASSQRQMGTQYF.

The J gene is TRBJ1-1, the V gene TRBV5-1; unclear D gene. Between the trimmed V and J ends, which lost 6 bases and 5 bases, there was a span of 14 bases. The CDR3 consists of 13 residues. The V gene's germline CDR1 is SGHRS and CDR2 YFSETQ. As DNA, the CDR3 is TGCGCCAGCACCTCTTACGTCGGAACTGAAGCTTTCTTT. Protein sequence: CASTSYVGTEAFF.

The chain carries TRBV6-2 or TRBV6-3 and TRBJ1-5, with 7 bases that match TRBD1. Looked up from germline, CDR1 is MNHEY and CDR2 is SVGEGT. After removal of 0 bases from V and 1 base from J, the junction contained 6 bases not matched to a gene. This CDR3 is built from 17 residues. The CDR3 DNA reads as TGTGCCAGCAGTTACTCGACAGGGTATAGGAGCAATCAGCCCCAGCATTTT. Its translation: CASSYSTGYRSNQPQHF.

The V and J genes are TRBV19 and TRBJ2-2; D remains ambiguous. Trimming left V 3 bases short and J 6 bases short, with 11 bases between. This CDR3 is 14 amino acids long. The V gene's germline CDR1 is LNHDA and CDR2 SQIVND (reference sequence). The CDR3 DNA reads TGTGCCAGTAGTATCTGGGCATTGTCCGGGGAGCTGTTTTTT. Its protein is CASSIWALSGELFF.

The chain carries TRBV7-2 and TRBJ2-5; D unclear. The germline V and J ends were trimmed by 4 bases and 7 bases, with 10 bases remaining between them. The CDR3 extends over 12 amino acids. Germline V gene sequence: CDR1 SGHTA, CDR2 FQGNSA. CDR3 bases: TGTGCCAGCAGCTATGCACTGGGGACCCAGTACTTC. This encodes CASSYALGTQYF. The entire variable domain, with the rest obtained from reference TRBV7-2 and TRBJ2-5, is as follows: GAGVSQSPSNKVTEKGKDVELRCDPISGHTALYWYRQSLGQGLEFLIYFQGNSAPDKSGLPSDRFSAERTGGSVSTLTIQRTQQEDSAVYLCASSYALGTQYFGPGTRLLVL.

The genes are TRBV5-4 and TRBJ2-5; 9 nucleotides match TRBD2. Germline values: CDR1 SGHNT, CDR2 YYREEE (reference sequence). The V segment lost 0 bases and the J segment 5 bases; nucleotides outside the gene matches: 11. The CDR3 runs 17 residues. The CDR3 loop reads CASSLGSAGGDRETQYF. In DNA form, the CDR3 reads TGTGCCAGCAGCTTGGGATCCGCGGGAGGGGATAGGGAGACCCAGTACTTC.

A single count supports this clone. This chain connects TRBV30 to TRBJ2-4; no reliable D call. The CDR3 covers 12 residues. The V end lost 1 base, the J end lost 8 bases, and 9 bases lay between the germline ends. The germline gives CDR1 GTSNPN, CDR2 SVGIG (reference sequence). CDR3 coding DNA: TGTGCCTGGAGTGGTGGCGGAGACATTCAGTACTTC. Protein: CAWSGGGDIQYF. The whole variable domain, remainder taken from reference TRBV30 and TRBJ2-4, is SQTIHQWPATLVQPVGSPLSLECTVEGTSNPNLYWYRQAAGRGLQLLFYSVGIGQISSEVPQNLSASRPQDRQFILSSKKLLLSDSGFYLCAWSGGGDIQYFGAGTRLSVL.